There are many counts of the clone carrying this T cell receptor (beta chain). The CDR3 regions of TCR beta were amplified from RNA transcripts. With the HTBI primer set, the TCR CDR3 went through a first round of RT-PCR. Via MiXCR, TCRdb re-called the multiplex PCR reads, giving one row per CDR3 protein. The table records hundreds of thousands of distinct CDR3 sequences, around 16% of them present only once. Newly diagnosed patients aged 18 to 65 had hyperthyroidism of under 2 months' duration. Each diagnosis drew on symptoms, thyroxine, TRAb, thyroid ultrasound and orbital computed tomography findings. From 9 to 10 ml of fresh peripheral blood, PBMCs were isolated. The CDR3 runs to 18 residues. Germline V gene lookup returns CDR1 MNHEY and CDR2 SVGAGI. The ends were cut back, 0 bases at V and 3 bases at J, with 17 bases in the middle. The sample belongs to a study of T cells in Graves' hyperthyroidism and ophthalmopathy. As for the study in general: Peripheral blood sampling occurred at initial diagnosis, before any treatment.

The sequenced material came from blood. The chain couples TRBV6-5 to TRBJ1-4; possible D gene TRBD1, 6 bases. This clonotype originated in a woman aged 18-30 years with Graves' hyperthyroidism. CDR3 nucleotides: TGTGCCAGCAGTTACTCCCCTCCGGACAGCGGGCCTAATGAAAAACTGTTTTTT. Its translation: CASSYSPPDSGPNEKLFF.